This entry is about one TCR beta chain. Its specificity is unknown. The sample originates from a study of shared clonotypes between healthy human individuals. Measured with immunoSEQ multiplex PCR; TCRdb has only the in-frame clones, and not every one. Counted here are roughly 2.6 million clones, approximately 92% occurring once; the ten biggest clones make up around 0.15%. Trimming took 0 bases from V and 8 from J, leaving 10 bases between them. The CDR3 is made up of 14 amino acids. Germline CDR1 reads MNHEY; CDR2 reads SVGAGI. Study-wide findings and caveats: Sharing of clonotypes among donors was expected to vary with sequencing depth.

The receptor comes from a man in his late teens or twenties in good health. Sequences were obtained from naive CD4+ T cells sorted from blood. The sample's subset: CD45RA+ positively selected. The chain recombines TRBV6-5 with TRBJ1-4, with D unclear. CDR3 protein: CASSYSPGGEKLFF. The CDR3 bases are TGTGCCAGCAGTTACTCTCCAGGCGGGGAAAAACTGTTTTTT.